This passage covers 18 T cell receptor beta chains from one sample sequenced in a study of T cell repertoires in cytomegalovirus infection. TCRdb analysed the reads with MiXCR anew, one entry per CDR3 protein. The data hold 200,000 to 300,000 distinct CDR3 sequences, with roughly 9.1% observed a single time. The sequenced sample consisted of PBMCs. These TCRs come from a human donor in good health (CMV status not recorded). Some clones in this sample may be carry-over from other donors' samples.

This clonotype was counted many times. The J gene is TRBJ1-4, the V gene TRBV7-2, with 7 bases identical to TRBD1. V was pared by 5 bases and J by 4 bases, with 7 bases of the junction left unmatched. CDR1 and CDR2 from the germline V gene are SGHTA and FQGNSA. The CDR3 spans 15 residues. This CDR3 reads CASSRGTAVNEKLFF. The DNA for the CDR3 is TGTGCCAGCAGCAGGGGGACAGCAGTTAATGAAAAACTGTTTTTT.

This clonotype appeared a few times. The chain joins TRBV6-2 or TRBV6-3 to TRBJ1-6; D is uncertain. Trimming removed 2 bases at V and 10 bases at J, with 15 bases between. The germline gives CDR1 MNHEY, CDR2 SVGEGT. This CDR3 contains 15 residues. The CDR3 region has the DNA TGTGCCAGCAGTTACAGTGGCAGGTTGCTCTCACCCCTCCACTTT. Residues: CASSYSGRLLSPLHF.

This chain links TRBV28 with TRBJ2-3; 8 positions agree with TRBD1. With 5 bases clipped from V and 3 bases from J, the junction kept 7 bases outside the gene matches. Germline values: CDR1 MDHEN, CDR2 SYDVKM. The CDR3 sequence is 15 residues long. This CDR3 reads CASSPLQGVTDTQYF. The CDR3 nucleotides read TGTGCCAGCAGTCCCCTACAGGGGGTGACAGATACGCAGTATTTT.

This clonotype was seen ten or more times. The V gene is TRBV6-2 or TRBV6-3, the J gene TRBJ2-5, with D possibly being TRBD1 or TRBD2 (5 bases each). The germline CDR1 and CDR2 sequences are MNHEY and SVGEGT. The CDR3 is 13 amino acids. The V end was cut by 6 bases, the J end by 5 bases, with 13 bases between. The CDR3 DNA reads as TGTGCCAGCAGCCGGGACGGATGGGAGACCCAGTACTTC. This sequence encodes CASSRDGWETQYF.

In its sample, this clonotype was seen a few times. The chain joins TRBV18 to TRBJ1-1; no clear D gene. The CDR3 runs to 15 residues. Germline loops: CDR1 KGHSH, CDR2 LQKENI. Trimming took off 1 base at V and 1 base at J, with 10 bases between the two ends. The CDR3 here is CASSPRIQRNTEAFF. The DNA for the CDR3 is TGTGCCAGCTCACCACGGATACAGAGGAACACTGAAGCTTTCTTT.

This clonotype showed up many times. The genes are TRBV7-2 and TRBJ2-1; D possibly matches TRBD1 or TRBD2 (5 bases each). CDR1 is SGHTA and CDR2 is FQGNSA in the germline V gene. The CDR3 covers 15 residues. Trimming took off 2 bases at V and 8 bases at J, with 16 bases between the two ends. This chain's CDR3 is CASSLTPGPVDEQFF. DNA of the CDR3: TGTGCCAGCAGCTTAACCCCGGGACCTGTGGATGAGCAGTTCTTC.

The chain employs TRBV7-2 and TRBJ2-7; D is undetermined. V lost 4 bases and J lost 7, with 11 bases in between. Germline V gene data show CDR1 as SGHTA and CDR2 as FQGNSA. The CDR3 has 12 residues. CDR3 coding DNA: TGTGCCAGCAGCTCTATGACGAGTGAGCAGTACTTC. Translating it yields CASSSMTSEQYF.

The chain is built from TRBV15 and TRBJ1-3, with D tentatively TRBD1 (5 bases). V dropped 0 bases and J dropped 7 bases, with 10 bases sitting between them. The CDR3 loop spans 14 amino acids. Germline V lookup: CDR1 LNHNV, CDR2 YYDKDF (reference sequence). The CDR3 spells CATSRDGTVNTIYF. CDR3 nucleotides: TGTGCCACCAGCAGAGATGGGACGGTCAACACCATATATTTT.

Comments on this clonotype: This may come from a read error, since a much larger clone is one base off. The rearrangement links TRBV28 to TRBJ2-2; D ambiguous. This CDR3 contains 12 residues. Germline loops: CDR1 MDHEN, CDR2 SYDVKM. CDR3 in amino acids: CVSTRYTGELFF. CDR3 DNA sequence: TGTGTCAGCACGAGGTACACCGGGGAGCTGTTTTTT.

There are many counts of this clonotype. The rearrangement joins TRBV20-1 to TRBJ2-7, with unresolved D. Deletions cut 0 bases from V and 0 bases from J, with 15 bases between. Germline values: CDR1 DFQATT, CDR2 SNEGSKA (reference sequence). CDR3 length: 16 residues. The CDR3 nucleotides read TGCAGTGCTAGAGACTTCCTTCAGACTTCCTCCTACGAGCAGTACTTC. Encoded protein: CSARDFLQTSSYEQYF.

This clonotype was found many times. The rearrangement links TRBV7-2 to TRBJ1-2, with 9 bases fitting TRBD1. Germline V gene sequence: CDR1 SGHTA, CDR2 FQGNSA. Germline trimming cut 5 bases from V and 3 bases from J; bases unmatched to any gene: 10. The CDR3 sequence is 16 residues long. For the CDR3, the DNA is TGTGCCAGCAGCGGGGGCCCCGGGACAGGGTACTATGGCTACACCTTC. It specifies CASSGGPGTGYYGYTF.

This clonotype showed up just a few times. This chain links TRBV7-2 with TRBJ2-3; TRBD2 matches 7 bases. The J segment lost 2 bases and the V segment lost 2 bases, leaving 7 bases of the junction unmatched. The CDR3 sequence is 16 residues long. CDR1 is SGHTA and CDR2 is FQGNSA in the germline V gene. This CDR3 is CASSLLASGFTDTQYF. The CDR3 DNA sequence: TGTGCCAGCAGCTTATTGGCTAGCGGTTTCACAGATACGCAGTATTTT. The full variable domain, its missing parts supplied by reference TRBV7-2 and TRBJ2-3, is GAGVSQSPSNKVTEKGKDVELRCDPISGHTALYWYRQSLGQGLEFLIYFQGNSAPDKSGLPSDRFSAERTGGSVSTLTIQRTQQEDSAVYLCASSLLASGFTDTQYFGPGTRLTVL.

The table lists this clonotype with a few counts. This chain links TRBV29-1 with TRBJ1-2; no definite D call. CDR1 is SQVTM, CDR2 ANQGSEA, per germline. The CDR3 is 12 residues long. Trimming took off 2 bases at V and 4 bases at J, with 8 bases between the two ends. The CDR3 here is CSVESGSYGYTF. The CDR3 region has the DNA TGCAGCGTTGAATCGGGAAGCTATGGCTACACCTTC.

This clonotype came up many times. The CDR3 DNA follows: TGTGCCAGCAGCCCAATAGGATATCTCCGTGAAAAACTGTTTTTT. It encodes CASSPIGYLREKLFF. V gene TRBV7-2 combines with J gene TRBJ1-4; D remains unclear. Germline V lookup: CDR1 SGHTA, CDR2 FQGNSA. CDR3 length: 15 amino acids. V lost 5 bases to trimming and J lost 7 bases, with 17 bases between them.

This clonotype occurred a few times. J is TRBJ2-1 and V is TRBV12-3 or TRBV12-4, with 12 bases lining up with TRBD1. J was trimmed by 7 bases and V by 5 bases; bases with no gene match: 12. The CDR3 spans 17 residues. The CDR3 DNA sequence: TGTGCCAGCAGTCACAGGGACAGGGGGCTGTTAATAAATGAGCAGTTCTTC. It codes for CASSHRDRGLLINEQFF.

The sample holds many counts of this clonotype. The chain uses TRBV25-1 and TRBJ1-2; 7 bases map to TRBD1. Germline V gene data show CDR1 as MGHDK and CDR2 as SYGVNS. The CDR3 is 14 amino acids. Trimming at V came to 8 bases and at J to 6 bases, leaving 12 bases not matched to a gene. In nucleotides, the CDR3 is TGTGCCAGCGCTCCGGGCAGGGGGTTGGATGGCTACACCTTC. It translates to CASAPGRGLDGYTF.

This clonotype was seen at least ten times. This rearrangement joins TRBV28 to TRBJ2-4; 7 bases agree with TRBD1. This CDR3 contains 16 residues. The V segment lost 5 bases and the J segment 0 bases; nucleotides outside the gene matches: 7. CDR1 and CDR2 (germline): MDHEN, SYDVKM. The CDR3 loop is CASSPQGLGAKNIQYF. The CDR3 DNA reads TGTGCCAGCAGTCCACAGGGGCTTGGAGCCAAAAACATTCAGTACTTC.

This clonotype was observed a few times. The genes are TRBV4-1 and TRBJ1-3, with a possible D match to TRBD1 (6 bases). CDR3 length: 17 amino acids. Germline V gene sequence: CDR1 MGHRA, CDR2 YSYEKL. Between the trimmed V and J ends, which lost 3 bases and 1 base, there was a span of 16 bases. DNA of the CDR3: TGCGCCAGCAGCCAGGGAAGTACAGGGCTATCTGGAAACACCATATATTTT. Residues: CASSQGSTGLSGNTIYF.